The following is a T cell receptor (beta chain) sequence with its context. What it recognizes is unknown. The sample belongs to a study of T cells in Graves' hyperthyroidism and ophthalmopathy. The source material, RNA transcripts, was used to amplify TCR beta CDR3 regions. The HTBI set primed first-round TCR CDR3 RT-PCR. TCRdb re-derived calls from the multiplex PCR reads in MiXCR, one entry per CDR3 protein. The table has some 800,000 distinct CDR3 sequences, roughly 40% seen once. A lack of ophthalmopathy progression within 18 months defined stable Graves' hyperthyroidism. PBMCs stemmed from more than 7.5 ml fresh peripheral blood. Overall study findings and caveats: Expanded thyroid clonotypes (above 0.001) were mostly also found in blood.

J gave up 5 bases and V 10 bases, and 18 bases lay outside the gene matches. This CDR3 contains 16 residues. CDR1 and CDR2 (germline): WSHSY, SAAADI. This TCR was sampled from a young man with Graves' hyperthyroidism. The sample consisted of blood. This rearrangement joins TRBV10-2 to TRBJ2-5; TRBD2 matches 8 bases. CDR3 bases: TGCGCCACCGCGGGGGGTGGATATCGGGGGCGGGAGACCCAGTACTTC. This gives the protein CATAGGGYRGRETQYF.